This T cell receptor (beta chain) was obtained from a study of T cells in Graves' hyperthyroidism and ophthalmopathy. Amplification targeted TCR beta CDR3 regions from RNA transcripts. Primed by the HTBI set, a first-round RT-PCR was run on the TCR CDR3. In TCRdb, the multiplex PCR reads were re-called with MiXCR into one record per CDR3 protein. The data contain almost 35,000 distinct CDR3 sequences, around half of them singletons. The germline CDR1 and CDR2 sequences are WNHNN and SYGVQD (reference sequence). The V and J ends lost 5 bases and 0 bases, in that order; junction bases with no gene match: 8. There are 18 residues in the CDR3. Researchers barred patients who had uncontrolled infection, other autoimmune disease, pregnancy or lactation.

Sequences were obtained from blood. This rearrangement joins TRBV10-1 to TRBJ2-4, with TRBD2 identical over 12 bases. The TCR was taken from a middle-aged woman with Graves' ophthalmopathy. The CDR3 sequence: CASSHGGLAGLAKNIQYF. As DNA, the CDR3 is TGCGCCAGCAGTCATGGGGGACTAGCGGGCCTAGCCAAAAACATTCAGTACTTC.